The 16 T cell receptor beta chains below come from one sample, sequenced in a study of regulatory T cells in long-lasting Graves disease. Time point given: newly diagnosed GD, antithyroid drugs for less than 3 months. Extracted RNA from PBMCs served as the source of the TCR library. Investigators prepared the TCR beta libraries by applying iRepertoire HTBI primers and Arm-PCR of CDR3 regions. TCRdb recomputed calls from the multiplex PCR reads with MiXCR, one row per CDR3 protein. This sample has fewer than 350,000 distinct CDR3 sequences, with approximately 20% found just once. Material: peripheral blood mononuclear cells (PBMCs), obtained at new diagnosis, from a patient treated with antithyroid drugs. All receptors come from a female donor with Graves disease.

This clonotype was detected only once. The gene calls are TRBV12-3 or TRBV12-4 and TRBJ2-1, with TRBD2 identical over 15 bases. J gave up 5 bases and V 5 bases, and 7 bases lay outside the gene matches. This CDR3 contains 17 residues. The CDR3 sequence: CASSPPGLAGGHNEQFF. DNA of the CDR3: TGTGCCAGCAGTCCACCGGGACTAGCGGGAGGCCACAATGAGCAGTTCTTC.

The genes are TRBV7-3 and TRBJ1-1; no reliable D call. Germline CDR1 SGHTA, CDR2 FQGTGA. The CDR3 sequence is 16 residues long. The V end lost 2 bases, the J end lost 1 base, and 14 bases lay between the germline ends. Written as DNA, the CDR3 is TGTGCCAGCAGCTTAGGTCCGGAGGAGGAGAACACTGAAGCTTTCTTT. Its protein product is CASSLGPEEENTEAFF.

This clonotype was seen a few times. The chain links TRBV5-1 to TRBJ2-2; D call uncertain. The CDR3 runs 14 residues. V was pared by 5 bases and J by 1 base, with 9 bases between. The germline V gene encodes CDR1 SGHRS and CDR2 YFSETQ. The chain's CDR3 is CASSSLMNTGELFF. In nucleotides, the CDR3 is TGCGCCAGCAGTAGCCTAATGAACACCGGGGAGCTGTTTTTT.

A few counts support this clonotype. V is TRBV4-1 and J is TRBJ1-4; 9 nucleotides agree with TRBD1. The germline V gene has CDR1 MGHRA and CDR2 YSYEKL. V shed 0 bases and J 3 bases; nucleotides not matched to a gene: 5. The CDR3 sequence is 17 residues long. The CDR3: CASSQEDRGGSNEKLFF. CDR3 sequence (DNA): TGCGCCAGCAGCCAAGAGGACAGGGGTGGATCTAATGAAAAACTGTTTTTT.

The chain uses TRBV6-1 and TRBJ2-3; D remains ambiguous. Germline values: CDR1 MNHNS, CDR2 SASEGT. The CDR3 contains 11 residues. V lost 8 bases and J lost 5, with 8 bases in between. The CDR3 loop is CASRKIDTQYF. CDR3 DNA: TGTGCCAGCCGGAAGATAGATACGCAGTATTTT.

This clonotype was seen only a few times. This chain uses TRBV2 with TRBJ2-3; D gene unclear. The germline V gene has CDR1 SNHLY and CDR2 FYNNEI. Trimming took off 4 bases at V and 0 bases at J, with 17 bases between the two ends. The CDR3 has 17 residues. The CDR3 sequence: CASSGRRRLSSTDTQYF. CDR3 sequence (DNA): TGTGCCAGCAGTGGCCGGCGGCGGTTATCTAGCACAGATACGCAGTATTTT.

About this clonotype: A much larger clone differs from this one at a single base, so this may be a read error. The conserved final phenylalanine or tryptophan is absent from the CDR3, which likely points to a read error. The J gene is TRBJ1-1, the V gene TRBV5-6; 8 bases are a match to TRBD1. CDR3 length equals 14 residues. CDR1 SGHDT and CDR2 YYEEEE come from the germline V gene. Unmatched junction bases numbered 7, after V lost 3 bases and J lost 6 bases. In DNA form, the CDR3 reads TGTGCCAGCAGCTGGGGACAGGATAACTCTGAAGCTTTCCTT. It specifies CASSWGQDNSEAFL.

This clonotype was recorded many times. The gene calls are TRBV27 and TRBJ2-2; D gene unclear. The germline V gene has CDR1 MNHEY and CDR2 SMNVEV (reference sequence). Deletions cut 3 bases from V and 4 bases from J, with 6 bases between. The CDR3 runs 13 residues. CDR3 bases: TGTGCCAGCAGTTTCCCAGGCACCGGGGAGCTGTTTTTT. Protein sequence: CASSFPGTGELFF.

This clonotype was seen at least ten times. The chain carries TRBV5-1 and TRBJ2-7; D is possibly TRBD2 (6 bases). The CDR3 totals 15 residues. Germline V CDR1 and CDR2: SGHRS, YFSETQ. V lost 0 bases and J lost 2, with 12 bases in between. CDR3 amino acids: CASSLEVGGPYEQYF. CDR3 coding DNA: TGCGCCAGCAGCTTGGAAGTGGGGGGACCCTACGAGCAGTACTTC. Complete variable domain (other parts from reference TRBV5-1 and TRBJ2-7): KAGVTQTPRYLIKTRGQQVTLSCSPISGHRSVSWYQQTPGQGLQFLFEYFSETQRNKGNFPGRFSGRQFSNSRSEMNVSTLELGDSALYLCASSLEVGGPYEQYFGPGTRLTVT.

This clonotype came up a few times. V gene TRBV6-1 combines with J gene TRBJ2-7; maybe TRBD2 (5 bases). V was shortened by 2 bases and J by 12 bases, with 14 bases between the two germline ends. This CDR3 spans 12 amino acids. Germline V gene data show CDR1 as MNHNS and CDR2 as SASEGT. DNA for the CDR3: TGTGCCAGCAGTGAATTAACGGGGTTCCGGTACTTC. Residues: CASSELTGFRYF.

This clonotype was seen at least ten times. J is TRBJ2-1 and V is TRBV6-1, with D uncertain. The V gene lost 6 bases and the J gene lost 9 bases, with 21 bases spanning the gap. Germline CDR1 and CDR2: MNHNS and SASEGT. The CDR3 runs to 15 residues. The CDR3 DNA is TGTGCCAGCAGCCCCAGGCCTTCGGGCGGCAGTGAGCAGTTCTTC. Its translation: CASSPRPSGGSEQFF.

As to this clonotype: This sequence may be a read error, since a much larger clone differs from it by one base. The chain links TRBV3-1 to TRBJ2-3; 11 nucleotides line up with TRBD2. Germline V gives CDR1 LGHDT, CDR2 YNNKEL (reference sequence). The CDR3 has 18 residues. CDR3 residues: CTSSVATPTSGKTDTQYF. The CDR3 DNA reads as TGTACCAGCAGCGTAGCTACCCCGACTAGCGGGAAGACAGATACGCAGTATTTT.

At least ten counts were recorded for this clonotype. The V gene is TRBV12-3 or TRBV12-4, the J gene TRBJ2-3, with TRBD2 matching over 7 bases. J was trimmed by 2 bases and V by 5 bases; bases with no gene match: 7. The CDR3 is 15 amino acids. In DNA, the CDR3 is TGTGCCAGCAGTACCGAGCGGGATACCACAGATACGCAGTATTTT. It specifies CASSTERDTTDTQYF.

V usage is TRBV7-6 and J usage is TRBJ2-3; perhaps TRBD2 as D (5 bases). The CDR3 consists of 20 residues. The germline CDR1 and CDR2 sequences are SGHVS and FNYEAQ. V lost 4 bases and J lost 3, with 29 bases in between. CDR3 sequence: CASSSEGVVPPTVVTDTQYF. The CDR3 bases are TGTGCCAGCAGCTCTGAGGGCGTGGTACCTCCGACGGTGGTTACAGATACGCAGTATTTT.

This clonotype was seen ten or more times. This chain joins TRBV6-2 or TRBV6-3 and TRBJ2-7; D tentatively reads TRBD1 or TRBD2 (5 bases each). With 5 bases removed from V and 2 bases from J, the gap between germline ends came to 25 bases. The CDR3 is made up of 18 amino acids. The V gene's germline CDR1 is MNHEY and CDR2 SVGEGT. CDR3: CASSEFRSGAGNTYEQYF. CDR3 DNA sequence: TGTGCCAGCAGTGAATTTCGATCCGGGGCAGGGAATACCTACGAGCAGTACTTC.

Many counts were recorded for this clonotype. This CDR3 reads CASSSGGTNYGYTF. CDR3 nucleotide sequence: TGTGCCAGCTCATCAGGAGGGACTAACTATGGCTACACCTTC. This chain links TRBV18 with TRBJ1-2; the D is unclear. Germline CDR1 KGHSH, CDR2 LQKENI. Trimming took off 5 bases at V and 0 bases at J, with 10 bases between the two ends. The CDR3 is made up of 14 amino acids.